The 6 T cell receptor beta chains in this list originate from one sample, sequenced in a study of cytomegalovirus exposure and HLA in healthy donors. The PCR had 60 Vbeta and 13 Jbeta primers. TCRdb keeps only in-frame clones here, not all; method: immunoSEQ multiplex PCR. Of more than 90,000 clones in the sample, 69% were seen once. What was sequenced was PBMCs. These receptors were taken from a man over 45 in good health and CMV-seronegative.

The chain has TRBV10-2 and TRBJ1-1; the D gene is possibly TRBD1 (5 bases). Germline CDR1 is WSHSY and CDR2 is SAAADI. Trimming shortened V by 10 bases and J by 4 bases, and 19 bases separated the two germline ends. The CDR3 length is 14 residues. CDR3 amino acids: CATHEPERGTEAFF. DNA for the CDR3: TGCGCCACCCACGAACCAGAAAGGGGCACTGAAGCTTTCTTT.

The chain combines TRBV5-1 with TRBJ1-1, with TRBD1 as a possible D gene (6 bases). The germline V and J ends were trimmed by 7 bases and 7 bases, with 26 bases remaining between them. CDR1 and CDR2 (germline): SGHRS, YFSETQ. CDR3 length equals 16 residues. This CDR3 is CASSPRAGAPVIEAFF. In nucleotides, the CDR3 is TGCGCCAGCTCCCCCCGGGCAGGGGCCCCGGTTATTGAAGCTTTCTTT. Full variable domain (rest looked up from reference TRBV5-1 and TRBJ1-1): KAGVTQTPRYLIKTRGQQVTLSCSPISGHRSVSWYQQTPGQGLQFLFEYFSETQRNKGNFPGRFSGRQFSNSRSEMNVSTLELGDSALYLCASSPRAGAPVIEAFFGQGTRLTVV.

In DNA, the CDR3 is TGTGCCAGCAGCTCGGGTTTGCGGGGGGGCCGAGAGACCCAGTACTTC. Amino acid sequence: CASSSGLRGGRETQYF. V and J are TRBV11-3 and TRBJ2-5; 9 bases map to TRBD2. Per germline, CDR1 SGHNT and CDR2 YENEEA. J was trimmed by 4 bases and V by 4 bases; bases with no gene match: 10. The CDR3 consists of 16 residues.

The V gene is TRBV6-5, the J gene TRBJ1-1; TRBD1 agrees at 7 bases. With 0 bases clipped from V and 5 bases from J, the junction kept 9 bases outside the gene matches. Germline V gene sequence: CDR1 MNHEY, CDR2 SVGAGI. The CDR3 sequence is 16 residues long. CDR3 region: CASSYSRGPVETEAFF. The DNA for the CDR3 is TGTGCCAGCAGTTACTCGAGGGGGCCCGTGGAAACTGAAGCTTTCTTT.

The chain uses TRBV5-6 and TRBJ2-7; no reliable D call. V lost 2 bases and J 0 bases, leaving 12 bases between the germline ends. This CDR3 region has 15 residues. Germline V gene lookup returns CDR1 SGHDT and CDR2 YYEEEE. CDR3 sequence reads: CASSFRRLSSYEQYV. The CDR3 DNA reads as TGTGCCAGCAGCTTTCGACGACTGAGCTCCTACGAGCAGTACGTC.

The chain links TRBV29-1 to TRBJ1-2, with 11 bases that match TRBD1. The V gene's germline CDR1 is SQVTM and CDR2 ANQGSEA. The CDR3 totals 14 residues. V lost 3 bases to trimming and J lost 3 bases; unmatched junction nucleotides: 3. CDR3 bases: TGCAGCGTTGAGCGGGACAGGGGGTACTATGGCTACACCTTC. Amino acid sequence: CSVERDRGYYGYTF.